Listed below are T cell receptor beta chains from one sample, sequenced in a study of cytomegalovirus exposure and HLA in healthy donors. Assay used: immunoSEQ multiplex PCR; TCRdb lists only in-frame clones, some missing. The sample records under 150,000 clones, 76% being singletons. Sequences were obtained from PBMCs. The receptors come from a woman in her forties in good health and CMV-seronegative. CDR3s include the opening cysteine and the closing phenylalanine or tryptophan. The order of the fields is V gene, clone size, J gene, D gene, CDR3 protein, CDR3 DNA. D genes are given only for firm matches. Not all rows give a size; the values are once, few, many and, for expanded clones, a class.

TRBV5-1	.	TRBJ1-2	TRBD1	CASSHSQGAGYGYTF	TGCGCCAGCAGCCACTCACAGGGGGCAGGCTATGGCTACACCTTC
TRBV25-1	.	TRBJ1-2	.	CASRGTGTDYGYTF	TGTGCCAGCAGGGGAACCGGGACTGACTATGGCTACACCTTC
TRBV21-1	.	TRBJ2-7	.	CASSKSGYEQYF	TGTGCCAGCAGCAAATCCGGTTACGAGCAGTACTTC
TRBV18	.	TRBJ2-7	TRBD2	CASSRGLAANYEQYF	TGTGCCAGCTCACGCGGACTAGCGGCTAACTACGAGCAGTACTTC
TRBV29-1	.	TRBJ1-3	.	CSVRTASGNTIYF	TGCAGCGTACGGACAGCCTCTGGAAACACCATATATTTT
TRBV4-2	few	TRBJ1-1	.	CASSLRQVGEAFF	TGTGCCAGCAGCCTCCGACAGGTCGGGGAAGCTTTCTTT
TRBV10-2	.	TRBJ2-3	TRBD2	CASSESASGSTDTQYF	TGCGCCAGCAGTGAGTCGGCTAGCGGTAGCACAGATACGCAGTATTTT
TRBV6-6	.	TRBJ2-5	.	CASSYPGSETQYF	TGTGCCAGCAGTTACCCAGGGTCAGAGACCCAGTACTTC
TRBV5-4	.	TRBJ1-1	.	CASSFQGGNTEAFF	TGTGCCAGCAGCTTTCAGGGTGGAAACACTGAAGCTTTCTTT
TRBV5-4	.	TRBJ2-5	.	CASSRSYLKEETQYF	TGTGCCAGCAGCCGAAGTTACTTGAAGGAGGAGACCCAGTACTTC
TRBV6-1	.	TRBJ2-6	.	CASSESAGLSGANVLTF	TGTGCCAGCAGTGAATCGGCAGGGCTCTCTGGGGCCAACGTCCTGACTTTC
TRBV5-1	.	TRBJ2-4	.	CASSISRGKDIQYF	TGCGCCAGCAGCATATCTCGGGGTAAGGACATTCAGTACTTC
TRBV5-6	once	TRBJ2-2	.	CASSTLEYTGELFF	TGTGCCAGCAGCACTCTAGAGTACACCGGGGAGCTGTTTTTT
TRBV19	.	TRBJ1-1	.	CASSAGDGFDTEAFF	TGTGCCAGTAGTGCGGGGGATGGGTTCGACACTGAAGCTTTCTTT
TRBV13	.	TRBJ1-1	.	CASSSLTADEAFF	TGTGCCAGCAGCTCTCTAACAGCTGATGAAGCTTTCTTT
TRBV28	.	TRBJ1-2	TRBD1	CASSLGGQGEGYGYTF	TGTGCCAGCAGTCTAGGGGGACAGGGGGAAGGCTATGGCTACACCTTC
TRBV30	.	TRBJ2-7	TRBD2	CAWSVQGLAGAVGEQYF	TGTGCCTGGAGTGTACAAGGACTAGCGGGAGCGGTGGGCGAGCAGTACTTC
TRBV5-1	.	TRBJ2-3	TRBD2	CASGLAGPADTQYF	TGCGCCAGCGGACTAGCGGGACCGGCAGATACGCAGTATTTT
TRBV7-8	.	TRBJ1-1	.	CASSLKGSEAFF	TGTGCCAGCAGCTTAAAGGGGTCTGAAGCTTTCTTT
TRBV5-1	once	TRBJ1-1	TRBD1	CASSLADRAYTEAFF	TGCGCCAGCAGCTTGGCGGACAGGGCGTACACTGAAGCTTTCTTT
TRBV19	few	TRBJ1-4	TRBD1	CASSGGQTNEKLFF	TGTGCCTCCTCAGGGGGACAGACTAATGAAAAACTGTTTTTT
TRBV21-1	.	TRBJ2-7	.	CASRTGGRAYEQYF	TGTGCCAGCCGGACAGGGGGCAGGGCCTACGAGCAGTACTTC
TRBV19	.	TRBJ1-1	.	CASSISGGRGTEAFF	TGTGCCAGTAGTATTTCGGGGGGCAGGGGCACTGAAGCTTTCTTT
TRBV28	.	TRBJ2-3	TRBD2	CASSDGRGTDTQYF	TGTGCCAGCAGTGACGGGAGGGGCACAGATACGCAGTATTTT
TRBV2	.	TRBJ2-7	.	CASSEQTGAYEQYF	TGTGCCAGCAGTGAGCAGACAGGTGCCTACGAGCAGTACTTC
TRBV14	.	TRBJ2-3	TRBD2	CASSPGRGRTDTQYF	TGTGCCAGCAGCCCAGGGCGGGGGAGGACAGATACGCAGTATTTT
TRBV27	.	TRBJ2-7	.	CASSFRSRGIYEQYF	TGTGCCAGCAGTTTTCGTTCGCGGGGCATCTACGAGCAGTACTTC
TRBV5-4	.	TRBJ2-3	.	CASSPPPLGNTQYF	TGTGCCAGCAGCCCGCCACCACTAGGAAATACGCAGTATTTT
TRBV13	.	TRBJ2-7	.	CASRLGLTYEQYF	TGTGCCAGCAGGTTAGGACTGACCTACGAGCAGTACTTC
TRBV5-4	.	TRBJ1-5	.	CASSLWFGSNQPQHF	TGTGCCAGCAGCTTGTGGTTCGGTAGCAATCAGCCCCAGCATTTT
TRBV10-3	.	TRBJ1-1	TRBD1	CAINNPGQGAMNTEAFF	TGTGCCATCAACAACCCGGGACAGGGGGCGATGAACACTGAAGCTTTCTTT
TRBV12-5	few	TRBJ1-5	TRBD1	CASGLVPGQGSTFGNQPQHF	TGTGCTAGTGGTTTGGTACCTGGACAGGGCTCTACGTTTGGCAATCAGCCCCAGCATTTT
TRBV7-9	.	TRBJ1-3	.	CASPTGAGNTIYF	TGTGCCAGCCCCACAGGAGCTGGAAACACCATATATTTT
TRBV5-6	.	TRBJ1-3	.	CASSLAAGGSGNTIYF	TGTGCCAGCAGCTTGGCCGCGGGAGGGTCTGGAAACACCATATATTTT
TRBV5-6	.	TRBJ2-1	.	CASSDLANEQFF	TGTGCCAGCAGCGACCTAGCCAATGAGCAGTTCTTC
TRBV27	.	TRBJ1-2	.	CASRPRGSGYTF	TGTGCCAGCAGGCCCAGGGGTTCGGGCTACACCTTC
TRBV18	.	TRBJ2-4	TRBD2	CASSPPRVAGENIQYF	TGTGCCAGCTCACCCCCGAGGGTAGCGGGGGAAAACATTCAGTACTTC
TRBV30	.	TRBJ1-1	.	CAWSVGVWDTEAFF	TGTGCCTGGAGTGTCGGGGTCTGGGACACTGAAGCTTTCTTT
TRBV28	.	TRBJ2-6	TRBD1	CASSSPGQPSSGANVLTF	TGTGCCAGCAGTTCGCCGGGACAGCCGAGCTCTGGGGCCAACGTCCTGACTTTC
TRBV6-1	few	TRBJ2-7	TRBD1	CASSGGTGGYEQYF	TGTGCCAGCAGTGGAGGGACAGGGGGCTACGAGCAGTACTTC
TRBV6-1	.	TRBJ1-6	.	CASSVYTSLNSPLHF	TGTGCCAGCAGTGTGTACACGTCATTGAATTCACCCCTCCACTTT
TRBV18	.	TRBJ1-5	TRBD1	CASQGASNQPQHF	TGTGCCAGCCAGGGGGCGAGCAATCAGCCCCAGCATTTT
TRBV5-4	.	TRBJ1-1	.	CASSLGGGVLSTFF	TGTGCCAGCAGCTTAGGGGGGGGCGTTCTATCGACTTTCTTT